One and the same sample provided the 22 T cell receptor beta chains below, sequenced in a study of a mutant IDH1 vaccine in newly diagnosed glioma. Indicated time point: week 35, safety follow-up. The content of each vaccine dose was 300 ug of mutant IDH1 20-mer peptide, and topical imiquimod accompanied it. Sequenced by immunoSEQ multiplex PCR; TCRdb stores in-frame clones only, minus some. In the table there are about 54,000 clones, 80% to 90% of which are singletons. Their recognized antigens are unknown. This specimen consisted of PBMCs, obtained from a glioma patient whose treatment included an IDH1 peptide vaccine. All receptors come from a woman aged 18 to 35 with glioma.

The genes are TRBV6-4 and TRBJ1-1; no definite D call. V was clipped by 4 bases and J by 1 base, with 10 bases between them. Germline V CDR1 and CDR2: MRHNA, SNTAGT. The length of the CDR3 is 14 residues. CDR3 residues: CASSVGAGNTEAFF. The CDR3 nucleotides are TGTGCCAGCAGTGTCGGAGCCGGGAACACTGAAGCTTTCTTT.

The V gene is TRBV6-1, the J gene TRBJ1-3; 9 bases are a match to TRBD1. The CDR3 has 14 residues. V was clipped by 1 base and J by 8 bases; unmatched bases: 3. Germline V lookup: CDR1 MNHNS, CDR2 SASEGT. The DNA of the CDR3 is TGTGCCAGCAGTGAAGACAGGGGGCAGGACACCATATATTTT. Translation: CASSEDRGQDTIYF.

The CDR3 region has the DNA TGTGCCGCCGCCCCCGGCGGTGACAATCAGCCCCAGCATTTT. Translated: CAAAPGGDNQPQHF. The V gene is TRBV6-5, the J gene TRBJ1-5, with D uncertain. Germline-derived CDR1 and CDR2 are MNHEY and SVGAGI. The CDR3 length is 14 residues. V was pared by 11 bases and J by 3 bases, with 17 bases between.

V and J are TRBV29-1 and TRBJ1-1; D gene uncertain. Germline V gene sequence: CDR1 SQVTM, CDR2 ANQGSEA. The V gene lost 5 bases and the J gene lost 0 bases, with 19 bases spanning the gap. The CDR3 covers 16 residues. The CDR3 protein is CSVIPFETVLNTEAFF. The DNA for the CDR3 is TGCAGCGTTATTCCTTTTGAGACGGTACTGAACACTGAAGCTTTCTTT.

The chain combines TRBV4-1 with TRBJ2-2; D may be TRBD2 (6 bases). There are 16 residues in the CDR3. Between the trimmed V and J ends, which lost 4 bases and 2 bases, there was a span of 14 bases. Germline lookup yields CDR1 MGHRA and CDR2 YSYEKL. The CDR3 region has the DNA TGCGCCAGCAGCCTCCGCGGAGGGGATAACACCGGGGAGCTGTTTTTT. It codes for CASSLRGGDNTGELFF.

For the CDR3, the DNA is TGTGCCAGCAGTGAAACAGGGTTTAACTATGGCTACACCTTC. Amino acids: CASSETGFNYGYTF. The chain couples TRBV6-1 to TRBJ1-2, with D perhaps matching TRBD1 (6 bases). The CDR3 consists of 14 residues. The V end lost 2 bases, the J end lost 1 base, and 8 bases lay between the germline ends. The germline V gene has CDR1 MNHNS and CDR2 SASEGT.

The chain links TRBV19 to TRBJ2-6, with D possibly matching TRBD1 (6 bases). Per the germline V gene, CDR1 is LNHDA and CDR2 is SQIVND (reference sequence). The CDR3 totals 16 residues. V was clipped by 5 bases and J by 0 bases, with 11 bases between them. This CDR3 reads CASSVSRGSGANVLTF. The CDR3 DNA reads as TGTGCCAGTAGTGTCAGCAGGGGCTCTGGGGCCAACGTCCTGACTTTC.

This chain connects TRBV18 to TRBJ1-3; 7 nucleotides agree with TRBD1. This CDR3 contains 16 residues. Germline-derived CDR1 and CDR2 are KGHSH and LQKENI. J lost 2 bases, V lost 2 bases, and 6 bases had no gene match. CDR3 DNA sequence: TGTGCCAGCTCACCAATGGGGGGACAGACTGGAAACACCATATATTTT. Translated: CASSPMGGQTGNTIYF.

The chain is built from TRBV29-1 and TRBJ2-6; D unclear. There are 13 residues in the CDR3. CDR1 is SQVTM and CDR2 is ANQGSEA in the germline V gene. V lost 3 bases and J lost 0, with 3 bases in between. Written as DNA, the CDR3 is TGCAGCGTTGACCTCTCTGGGGCCAACGTCCTGACTTTC. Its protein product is CSVDLSGANVLTF.

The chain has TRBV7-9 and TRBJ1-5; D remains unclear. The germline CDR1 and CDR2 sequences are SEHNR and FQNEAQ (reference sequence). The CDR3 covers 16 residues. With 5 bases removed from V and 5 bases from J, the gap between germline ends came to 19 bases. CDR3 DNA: TGTGCCAGCAGCCACCTCGGGGTGGGAAGGGATCAGCCCCAGCATTTT. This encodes CASSHLGVGRDQPQHF.

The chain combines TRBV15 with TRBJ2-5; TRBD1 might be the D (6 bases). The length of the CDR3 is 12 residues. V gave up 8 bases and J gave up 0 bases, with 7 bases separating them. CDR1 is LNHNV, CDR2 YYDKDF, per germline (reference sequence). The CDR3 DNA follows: TGTGCCACCGGGGACAACCAAGAGACCCAGTACTTC. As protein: CATGDNQETQYF.

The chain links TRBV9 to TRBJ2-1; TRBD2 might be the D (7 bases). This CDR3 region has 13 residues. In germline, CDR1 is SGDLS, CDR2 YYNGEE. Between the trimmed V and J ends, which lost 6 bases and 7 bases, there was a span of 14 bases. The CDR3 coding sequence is TGTGCCAGCACCCGCGGGGGCGGTAATGAGCAGTTCTTC. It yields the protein CASTRGGGNEQFF.

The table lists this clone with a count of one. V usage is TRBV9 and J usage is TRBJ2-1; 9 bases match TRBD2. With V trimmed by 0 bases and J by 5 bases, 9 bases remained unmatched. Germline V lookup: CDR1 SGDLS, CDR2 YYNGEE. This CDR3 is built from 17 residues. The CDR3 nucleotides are TGTGCCAGCAGCGTAGAGGGGGTGGCTAGCGGGGACAATGAGCAGTTCTTC. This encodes CASSVEGVASGDNEQFF.

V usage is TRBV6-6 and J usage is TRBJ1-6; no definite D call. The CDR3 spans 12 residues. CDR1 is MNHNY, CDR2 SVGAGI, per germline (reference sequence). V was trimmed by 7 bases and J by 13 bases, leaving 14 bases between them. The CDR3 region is CASTPEWYPLHF. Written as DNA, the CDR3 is TGTGCCAGCACCCCCGAGTGGTATCCCCTCCACTTT.

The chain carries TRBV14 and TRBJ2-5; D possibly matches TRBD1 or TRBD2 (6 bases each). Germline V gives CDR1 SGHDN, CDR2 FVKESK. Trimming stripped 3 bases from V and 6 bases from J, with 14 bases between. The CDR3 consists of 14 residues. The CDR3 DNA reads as TGTGCCAGCAGCCAGAACGGGGGCCGTCAGACCCAGTACTTC. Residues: CASSQNGGRQTQYF. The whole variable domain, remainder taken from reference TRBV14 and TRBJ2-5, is EAGVTQFPSHSVIEKGQTVTLRCDPISGHDNLYWYRRVMGKEIKFLLHFVKESKQDESGMPNNRFLAERTGGTYSTLKVQPAELEDSGVYFCASSQNGGRQTQYFGPGTRLLVL.

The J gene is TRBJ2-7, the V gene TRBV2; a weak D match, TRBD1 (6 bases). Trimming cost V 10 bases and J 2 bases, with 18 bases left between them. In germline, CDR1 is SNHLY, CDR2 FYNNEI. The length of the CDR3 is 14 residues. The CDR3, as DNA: TGTGCCAACCGACTCTCTACAGGGCCCTACGAGCAGTACTTC. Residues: CANRLSTGPYEQYF.

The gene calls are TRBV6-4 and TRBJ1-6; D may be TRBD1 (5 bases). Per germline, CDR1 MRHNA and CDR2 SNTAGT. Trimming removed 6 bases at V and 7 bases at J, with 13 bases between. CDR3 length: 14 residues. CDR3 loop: CASSTGTENSPLHF. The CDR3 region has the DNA TGTGCCAGCAGCACCGGGACCGAGAATTCACCCCTCCACTTT.

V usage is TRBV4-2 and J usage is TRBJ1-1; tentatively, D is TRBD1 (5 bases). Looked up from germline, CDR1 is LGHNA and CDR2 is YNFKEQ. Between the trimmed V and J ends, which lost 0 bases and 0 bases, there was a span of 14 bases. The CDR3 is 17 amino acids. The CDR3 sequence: CASSQEGLRQMNTEAFF. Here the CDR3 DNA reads TGTGCCAGCAGCCAAGAAGGGCTTAGACAGATGAACACTGAAGCTTTCTTT.

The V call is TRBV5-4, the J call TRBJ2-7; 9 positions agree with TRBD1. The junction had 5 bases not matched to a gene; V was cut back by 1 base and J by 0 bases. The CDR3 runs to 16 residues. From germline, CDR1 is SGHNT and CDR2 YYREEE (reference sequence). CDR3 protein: CASSLPGQGSSYEQYF. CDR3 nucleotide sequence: TGTGCCAGCAGCTTGCCGGGACAGGGTAGCTCCTACGAGCAGTACTTC. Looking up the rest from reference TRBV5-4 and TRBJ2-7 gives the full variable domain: ETGVTQSPTHLIKTRGQQVTLRCSSQSGHNTVSWYQQALGQGPQFIFQYYREEENGRGNFPPRFSGLQFPNYSSELNVNALELDDSALYLCASSLPGQGSSYEQYFGPGTRLTVT.

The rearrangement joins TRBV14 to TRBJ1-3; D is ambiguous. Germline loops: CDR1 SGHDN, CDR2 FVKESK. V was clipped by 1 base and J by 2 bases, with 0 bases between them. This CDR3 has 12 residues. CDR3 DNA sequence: TGTGCCAGCAGCCAAGCTGGAAACACCATATATTTT. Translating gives CASSQAGNTIYF.

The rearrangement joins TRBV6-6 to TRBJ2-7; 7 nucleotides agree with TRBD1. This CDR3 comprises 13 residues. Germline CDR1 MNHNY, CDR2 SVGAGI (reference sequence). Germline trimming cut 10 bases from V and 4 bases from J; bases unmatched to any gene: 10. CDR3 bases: TGTGCCACCCTTCAGAGGGGGCGATACGAGCAGTACTTC. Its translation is CATLQRGRYEQYF.

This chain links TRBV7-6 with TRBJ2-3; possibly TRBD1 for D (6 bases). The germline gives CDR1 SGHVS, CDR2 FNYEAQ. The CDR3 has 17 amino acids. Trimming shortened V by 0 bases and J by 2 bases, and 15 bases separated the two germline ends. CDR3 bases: TGTGCCAGCAGCTTAGCGCAGACAGGAGGCCCCACAGATACGCAGTATTTT. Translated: CASSLAQTGGPTDTQYF.